This TCR beta chain was recorded in a study of beta chain features in type 1 diabetes. Study outcomes and limitations: The question left open here concerned HLA type influencing TCRB rearrangement.

As every portion of the isolated RNA was reverse transcribed, the sequencing read expressed TCRB transcripts. Measured with immunoSEQ multiplex PCR; TCRdb has only the in-frame clones, and not every one. The table lists a few hundred thousand clones, 9.6% of them singletons, with around 0.031% in the top ten. This clone was counted a few times. Its antigen is unidentified. The length of the CDR3 is 15 residues. CDR1 is SGHDT and CDR2 is YYEEEE in the germline V gene. V was cut by 0 bases and J by 8 bases, with 17 bases left in between. The sequence was collected from a woman between 18 and 29 years old in good health. The chain carries TRBV5-6 and TRBJ1-2; D is possibly TRBD1 (5 bases). The sample taken for sequencing was naive CD4+ T cells from blood. The CDR3 here is CASSLGSAGGGGYTF. The CDR3 DNA reads TGTGCCAGCAGCTTGGGAAGCGCCGGGGGAGGAGGCTACACCTTC. Full variable domain (rest looked up from reference TRBV5-6 and TRBJ1-2): DAGVTQSPTHLIKTRGQQVTLRCSPKSGHDTVSWYQQALGQGPQFIFQYYEEEERQRGNFPDRFSGHQFPNYSSELNVNALLLGDSALYLCASSLGSAGGGGYTFGSGTRLTVV.